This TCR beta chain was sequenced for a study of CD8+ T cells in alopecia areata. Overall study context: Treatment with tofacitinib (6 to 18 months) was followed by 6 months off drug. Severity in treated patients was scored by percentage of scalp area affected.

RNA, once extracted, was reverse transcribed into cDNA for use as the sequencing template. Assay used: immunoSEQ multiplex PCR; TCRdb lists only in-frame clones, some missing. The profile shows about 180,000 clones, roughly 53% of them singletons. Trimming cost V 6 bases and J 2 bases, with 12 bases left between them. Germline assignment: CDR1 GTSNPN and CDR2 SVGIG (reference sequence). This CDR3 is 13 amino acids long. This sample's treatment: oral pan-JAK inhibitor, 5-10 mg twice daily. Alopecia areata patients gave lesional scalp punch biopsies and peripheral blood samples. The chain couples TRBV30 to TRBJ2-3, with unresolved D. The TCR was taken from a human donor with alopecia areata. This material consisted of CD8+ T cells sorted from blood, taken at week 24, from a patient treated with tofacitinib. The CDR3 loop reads CACNGPYTDTQYF. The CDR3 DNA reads TGTGCCTGCAACGGGCCGTACACAGATACGCAGTATTTT.